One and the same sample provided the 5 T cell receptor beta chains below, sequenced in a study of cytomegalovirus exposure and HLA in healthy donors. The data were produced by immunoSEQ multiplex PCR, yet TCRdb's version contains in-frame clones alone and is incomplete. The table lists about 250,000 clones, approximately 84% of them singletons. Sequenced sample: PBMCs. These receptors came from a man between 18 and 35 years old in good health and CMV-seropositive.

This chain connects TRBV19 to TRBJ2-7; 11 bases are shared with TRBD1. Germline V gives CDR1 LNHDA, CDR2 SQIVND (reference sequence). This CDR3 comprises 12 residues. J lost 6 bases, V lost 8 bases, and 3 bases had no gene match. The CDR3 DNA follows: TGTGCCAGTGGGGACAGGGGGTCCGAGCAGTACTTC. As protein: CASGDRGSEQYF.

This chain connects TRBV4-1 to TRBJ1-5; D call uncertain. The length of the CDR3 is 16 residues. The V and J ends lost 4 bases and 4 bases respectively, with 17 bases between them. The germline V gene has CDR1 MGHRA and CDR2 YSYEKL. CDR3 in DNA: TGCGCCAGCAGCCCTCGGTCCGGGCGACTGAATCAGCCCCAGCATTTT. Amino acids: CASSPRSGRLNQPQHF.

CDR3 sequence: CASSQGQIRNQPQHF. CDR3 in DNA: TGTGCCAGCAGTCAGGGACAGATACGAAATCAGCCCCAGCATTTT. The chain is built from TRBV28 and TRBJ1-5; 7 bases are a match to TRBD1. From germline, CDR1 is MDHEN and CDR2 SYDVKM. This CDR3 contains 15 residues. V lost 5 bases to trimming and J lost 4 bases; unmatched junction nucleotides: 8. The entire variable domain, with the rest obtained from reference TRBV28 and TRBJ1-5, is as follows: DVKVTQSSRYLVKRTGEKVFLECVQDMDHENMFWYRQDPGLGLRLIYFSYDVKMKEKGDIPEGYSVSREKKERFSLILESASTNQTSMYLCASSQGQIRNQPQHFGDGTRLSIL.

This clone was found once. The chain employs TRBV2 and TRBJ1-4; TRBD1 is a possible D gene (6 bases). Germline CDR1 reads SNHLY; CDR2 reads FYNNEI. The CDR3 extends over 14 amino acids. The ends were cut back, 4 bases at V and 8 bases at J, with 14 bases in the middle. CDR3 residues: CASSVGGPFEKLFF. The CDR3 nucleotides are TGTGCCAGCAGTGTCGGGGGGCCTTTCGAAAAACTGTTTTTT.

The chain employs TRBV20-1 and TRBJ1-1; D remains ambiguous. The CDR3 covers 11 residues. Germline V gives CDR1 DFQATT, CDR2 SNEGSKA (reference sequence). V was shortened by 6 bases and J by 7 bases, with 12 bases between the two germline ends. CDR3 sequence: CSAPDSYEAFF. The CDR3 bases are TGCAGTGCCCCGGACTCTTATGAAGCTTTCTTT.